These 7 T cell receptor beta chains were all obtained from the same sample, sequenced in a study of cytomegalovirus exposure and HLA in healthy donors. The PCR was carried out with 60 Vbeta primers and 13 Jbeta primers. The protocol was immunoSEQ multiplex PCR, while the TCRdb copy is restricted to in-frame clones and leaves out a portion. The table has more than 95,000 clones, about four fifths seen once; the top ten hold 2% to 2.5%. Sequenced material: PBMCs. The receptors here all came from a man aged 30 to 39 in good health and CMV-seronegative.

Written as DNA, the CDR3 is TGTGCCAGCAGCACCGACAGGCGAAACACTGAAGCTTTCTTT. Protein product: CASSTDRRNTEAFF. This chain joins TRBV9 and TRBJ1-1; weak D call: TRBD1 (6 bases). This CDR3 region has 14 residues. Trimming cost V 4 bases and J 2 bases, with 12 bases left between them. Germline V gene data show CDR1 as SGDLS and CDR2 as YYNGEE. Full variable domain (outside the CDR3, taken from reference TRBV9 and TRBJ1-1): DSGVTQTPKHLITATGQRVTLRCSPRSGDLSVYWYQQSLDQGLQFLIQYYNGEERAKGNILERFSAQQFPDLHSELNLSSLELGDSALYFCASSTDRRNTEAFFGQGTRLTVV.

The chain links TRBV7-9 to TRBJ1-2, with 9 bases fitting TRBD1. The CDR3 consists of 15 residues. Germline CDR1 SEHNR, CDR2 FQNEAQ (reference sequence). V was clipped by 4 bases and J by 5 bases; unmatched bases: 8. The DNA of the CDR3 is TGTGCCAGCAGCTCCCTAGGACAGGGGATTTATGGCTACACCTTC. Translating it yields CASSSLGQGIYGYTF.

The V call is TRBV27, the J call TRBJ2-1; TRBD1 agrees at 7 bases. V lost 3 bases to trimming and J lost 4 bases; unmatched junction nucleotides: 6. The CDR3 consists of 15 residues. Germline-derived CDR1 and CDR2 are MNHEY and SMNVEV (reference sequence). CDR3 sequence reads: CASSFSTGSYNEQFF. The CDR3 DNA reads as TGTGCCAGCAGTTTTTCGACAGGGAGTTACAATGAGCAGTTCTTC.

The chain combines TRBV30 with TRBJ1-5, with D possibly being TRBD1 (5 bases). This CDR3 spans 14 amino acids. V was clipped by 3 bases and J by 0 bases, with 9 bases between them. CDR1 and CDR2 from the germline V gene are GTSNPN and SVGIG (reference sequence). CDR3 loop: CAWSGGLSNQPQHF. In DNA form, the CDR3 reads TGTGCCTGGAGCGGGGGACTTAGCAATCAGCCCCAGCATTTT.

The chain uses TRBV5-4 and TRBJ1-1, with D possibly matching TRBD1 (5 bases). Germline values: CDR1 SGHNT, CDR2 YYREEE (reference sequence). Trimming took 6 bases from V and 2 from J, leaving 17 bases between them. The CDR3 has 15 amino acids. DNA for the CDR3: TGTGCCAGCACCAGCAAAAAGGGGCGAAACACTGAAGCTTTCTTT. Its translation is CASTSKKGRNTEAFF.

The DNA for the CDR3 is TGTGCCAGCAGGGCAGGGGGTTTCTATGGCTACACCTTC. Encoded protein: CASRAGGFYGYTF. The J gene is TRBJ1-2, the V gene TRBV6-5; TRBD1 agrees at 7 bases. V trimming: 6 bases; J trimming: 4 bases; junction bases outside the gene matches: 5. The CDR3 sequence is 13 residues long. Germline V gene sequence: CDR1 MNHEY, CDR2 SVGAGI.

This sequence joins TRBV27 and TRBJ2-5; D is possibly TRBD1 (6 bases). The V gene lost 6 bases and the J gene lost 4 bases, with 15 bases spanning the gap. Germline V gives CDR1 MNHEY, CDR2 SMNVEV (reference sequence). The CDR3 is 14 amino acids. Here the CDR3 reads CASRIFQGGETQYF. The CDR3 coding sequence is TGTGCCAGCAGGATCTTTCAAGGGGGAGAGACCCAGTACTTC.